This T cell receptor (beta chain) originates from a study of CD8 T cells in ankylosing spondylitis. One entry per CDR3 protein, called by TCRdb with MiXCR from the 5' RACE reads. The repertoire holds roughly 130,000 distinct CDR3 sequences, with 12% to 15% as singletons. The ends lost 0 bases at V and 4 bases at J; junction bases unmatched: 1. The CDR3 extends over 14 amino acids. CDR1 and CDR2 (germline): SGHTA, FQGNSA. The source is a female donor with ankylosing spondylitis or in good health (not recorded which). The sample taken for sequencing was blood, either unsorted or a sorted T cell fraction (not recorded which). The chain joins TRBV7-2 to TRBJ2-3; 7 nucleotides line up with TRBD2. CDR3 sequence reads: CASSLALAADTQYF. As DNA, the CDR3 is TGTGCCAGCAGCTTAGCCCTAGCGGCAGATACGCAGTATTTT.